This T cell receptor beta chain originates from a study of T cells after posttransplantation cyclophosphamide. Cyclophosphamide on days +3 and +4 followed busulfan-fludarabine conditioning and a marrow graft. Looked up from germline, CDR1 is LNHDA and CDR2 is SQIVND (reference sequence). CDR3 length: 15 residues. V was clipped by 6 bases and J by 0 bases; unmatched bases: 6. This clone was detected a few times. Using immunoSEQ multiplex PCR, the repertoire was profiled, and TCRdb retains in-frame clones only, with some absent. Found here are tens of thousands of clones, roughly 87% of them singletons; the top ten hold 2% to 3%.

The chain couples TRBV19 to TRBJ1-2; TRBD1 matches 8 bases. The receptor comes from a male patient aged 55 to 70 who received an allogeneic stem cell transplant from a related donor and was CMV-positive. Some of the T cells may derive from the graft donor. The sample consisted of PBMCs, taken about 60 days after allogeneic stem cell transplant with posttransplant cyclophosphamide. The CDR3 protein is CASSPRDRPNYGYTF. The CDR3 DNA follows: TGTGCCAGTAGCCCCCGGGACAGGCCTAACTATGGCTACACCTTC.